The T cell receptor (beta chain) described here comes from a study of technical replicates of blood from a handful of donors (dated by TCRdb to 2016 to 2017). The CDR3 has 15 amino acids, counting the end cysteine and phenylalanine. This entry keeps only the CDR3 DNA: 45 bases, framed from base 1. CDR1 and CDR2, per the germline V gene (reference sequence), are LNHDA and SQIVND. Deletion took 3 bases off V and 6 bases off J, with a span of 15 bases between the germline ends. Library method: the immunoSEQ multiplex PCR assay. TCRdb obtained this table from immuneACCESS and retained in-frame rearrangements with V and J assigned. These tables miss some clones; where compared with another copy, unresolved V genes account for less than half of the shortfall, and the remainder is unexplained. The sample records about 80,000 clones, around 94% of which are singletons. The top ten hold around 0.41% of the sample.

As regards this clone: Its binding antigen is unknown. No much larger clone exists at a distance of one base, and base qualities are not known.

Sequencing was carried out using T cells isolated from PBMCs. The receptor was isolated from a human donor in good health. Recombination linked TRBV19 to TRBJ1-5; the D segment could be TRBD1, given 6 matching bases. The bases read TGTGCCAGTAGTATCCCCAGGGGCCGGGGTCAGCCCCAGCATTTT. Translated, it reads CASSIPRGRGQPQHF.